This T cell receptor (beta chain) was identified during a study of long-term antiretroviral therapy in people with HIV (dated by TCRdb to 2022 to 2024). Some background on the complete study: Collection of the earliest samples took place about a decade ahead of the 2015 WHO recommendation for immediate ART, at a time when ART was typically delayed until CD4 counts fell. A retrospective serial study tested whether ART initiation and durable HIV suppression were associated with changes in peripheral blood TRB repertoire composition and diversity. The cohort contributed 150 to 200 cryopreserved PBMC samples from 30 to 35 adults with confirmed HIV infection, collected serially over a mean of 6 years (range 1-12). No cross-contamination during QIAcube processing was seen in test extractions of a monoclonal T-cell line run alongside a few dozen polyclonal samples. Among the approximately 32 participants with HIV, around ten were female. The research as a whole found: The repertoire was dominated across all time points by expanded TRB clones identified before ART initiation, although this dominance was seen to fluctuate and to decrease in many PLHIV after ART. Because pre-ART samples had limited cell numbers, profiling was done on unsorted PBMC rather than on sorted CD4+ and CD8+ T cells. No data were available on ART adherence, viral resistance or therapy changes, limiting inferences about post-ART repertoire changes. Since PBMC availability was limited, sequencing covered only the TCR beta chain, with no alpha chain pairing. ART initiation was associated with a significant increase in TRB diversity, but diversity stayed significantly below transplant donor controls even after long-term ART. Samples dated from about 2003 to 2018, and the ART regimens used may be less effective than current ones. HIV repertoires had narrower CDR3 length ranges than controls, and the network structure suggested an antigen-experienced repertoire that shifted only slightly toward naive after ART.

Points on this clone: Its binding antigen is unknown. The sample holds no much larger clone one base away, and base qualities are not on file.

The immunoSEQ hsTCRB v3.0 assay was used at survey level resolution for TRB variable region sequencing. The target sequencing depth for TRB was about 40,000-55,000 T-cell genomes per sample. An Illumina MiSeq with a v3 150-cycle kit was used to sequence the pooled TRB libraries. The original pipeline was this. Repertoire analysis was performed in R inside a reproducible Nextflow workflow that covered QC, data transformation and analysis. Custom analyses were implemented in LymphoSeq2, an R package for AIRR-Seq data exploration. A handful of samples yielding fewer than 5000 total TRB sequences were excluded, leaving 150 to 200 analyzed HIV repertoires. Among the approximately 180 retained HIV repertoires, about 59 were collected before ART initiation and approximately 130 were collected after ART initiation. Each repertoire was downsampled to 5000 TRB nucleotide sequences, and summary statistics were averaged across 100 downsampling iterations. TRB sequences were retained for analysis only if CDR3 regions of at least seven amino acids were present. Diversity was assessed using a clonality score derived from Shannon entropy and using the Gini coefficient. In repertoire networks, the top 5000 CDR3 amino acid sequences were linked whenever an edit distance of one separated two sequences. Antigen specificity groups and MHC restriction were predicted for TRB CDR3 amino acid sequences with GLIPH2. To flag known associations with CMV, EBV, HIV or tissue antigens, CDR3 amino acid sequences were compared against VDJdb and McPAS-TCR. Pre-ART, post-ART and control groups were compared with Wilcoxon signed-rank tests and Holm-Bonferroni correction. TCRdb mirrors the immuneACCESS table, restricted to in-frame sequences. Some clones are absent from its copies; in checked studies, under half trace to an unresolved V gene, and the reason for the others is unknown. V and J calls plus clone size are reproduced from that table; the DNA served to infer D and trimming. In all, the sample holds roughly 15,000 clones, and 76% of those were seen once. About a quarter of the sample is held by the ten biggest clonotypes.

To be included, a participant needed at least one PBMC sample from before ART initiation plus at least two post-ART samples. Treatment was received in the United States of America by all participants with HIV. Before DNA extraction, cryopreserved samples containing 1-10 million PBMC were thawed and washed. At the time of the earliest PBMC sample for each participant with HIV, ages ranged from about 23 to 60 years. PBMC samples from each participant spanned 1-4 timepoints before ART initiation and 2-8 timepoints after ART initiation, with a median of 7 samples. Serial HIV viral load, CD4+ T-cell count, ART history and demographic data were obtained for every participant. Genomic DNA was extracted from unsorted PBMC with a Qiagen kit on a QIAcube, with processing performed in batches of 12 samples. A distance of 16 bases separates the germline ends of V and J, which lose 6 bases and 5 bases respectively. The CDR3 contains 14 residues, cysteine and phenylalanine counted. The retained sequence is limited to the CDR3, 42 bases, with the frame set at the first base. From the germline V gene, CDR1 is MNHNS and CDR2 is SASEGT.

The chain uses TRBV6-1 and TRBJ1-1, with the D gene not confidently named. The source is a man aged 35-49 years with HIV. The source was unsorted PBMCs, collected 3.1 years after starting antiretroviral therapy. The encoded CDR3 is CASSLDGDSTEAFF. The nucleotide sequence is TGTGCCAGCAGCTTGGACGGGGATTCGACTGAAGCTTTCTTT.